This is a list of T cell receptor beta chains from one sample in a study of T cell responses to AZD1222 COVID-19 vaccine. The method was immunoSEQ multiplex PCR; TCRdb's version includes in-frame clones alone and lacks a portion of them. In the table there are approximately 170,000 clones, roughly 93% of which are singletons. Sequencing used peripheral blood, obtained on day 0 of AZD1222 vaccination. Source of these receptors: an adult in good health. The CDR3 runs from the conserved cysteine through the conserved F or W. The order of the fields is clone size, J gene, D gene, V gene, CDR3 DNA, CDR3 protein. The D gene is left open where the match is weak. The size entry is marked missing in some rows and otherwise reads once, few, many or a size class.

>once|TRBJ1-5|TRBD1|TRBV6-5
TGTGCCAGCAGAGGACAGGGCAATCAGCCCCAGCATTTT
CASRGQGNQPQHF
>few|TRBJ2-7|-|TRBV5-1
TGCGCCAGCAGCGGGGCCTTTACGGGCTCCTACGAGCAGTACTTC
CASSGAFTGSYEQYF
>-|TRBJ2-7|TRBD2|TRBV6-4
TGTGCCAGCAGTGAGGCTAGCGGAAATATCTACGAGCAGTACTTC
CASSEASGNIYEQYF
>-|TRBJ2-2|-|TRBV14
TGTGCCAGCAGCCAAGCGTACACCGGGGAGCTGTTTTTT
CASSQAYTGELFF
>-|TRBJ1-3|TRBD1|TRBV6-5
TGTGCCAGCAGTTCGACAGGGCCACACTCTGGAAACACCATATATTTT
CASSSTGPHSGNTIYF
>-|TRBJ2-7|-|TRBV29-1
TGCAGCGTTGTGCCCCCTTCCTCCTACGAGCAGTACTTC
CSVVPPSSYEQYF
>-|TRBJ2-1|-|TRBV12-3/TRBV12-4
TGTGCCAGCAGTTTCGGGGGTTGGAATGAGCAGTTCTTC
CASSFGGWNEQFF
>once|TRBJ1-4|TRBD1|TRBV19
TGTGCCAGTAGCCACAGGGGGGAACTAAGAAATGAAAAACTGTTTTTT
CASSHRGELRNEKLFF
>-|TRBJ1-4|TRBD1|TRBV6-5
TGTGCCAGCACCAACAGGGGTGGTGAAAAACTGTTTTTT
CASTNRGGEKLFF
>-|TRBJ1-2|TRBD1|TRBV3-1/TRBV3-2
TGTGCCAGCAGCCTATTATCACAGGGGTCCCATGGCTACACCTTC
CASSLLSQGSHGYTF
>-|TRBJ1-1|-|TRBV5-1
TGCGCCAGCAGCTTGGGGGCCAGGGGGAACACTGAAGCTTTCTTT
CASSLGARGNTEAFF
>-|TRBJ1-1|-|TRBV5-1
TGCGCCAGCAGTTTGACAGCGGGGGGCACTGAAGCTTTCTTT
CASSLTAGGTEAFF
>-|TRBJ1-2|-|TRBV27
TGTGCCAGCAGCCCCCTCCCACCCACAAGGGTCACCTTC
CASSPLPPTRVTF
>-|TRBJ1-1|-|TRBV6-5
TGTGCCAGCAATTCAGGGTTAAACACTGAAGCTTTCTTT
CASNSGLNTEAFF
>-|TRBJ2-3|TRBD1|TRBV29-1
TGCAGCGTCATCCGGGACAGGGAACAGTATTTT
CSVIRDREQYF
>-|TRBJ1-5|-|TRBV27
TGTGCCAGCAGTTGGGGGGCGCCAGCGAATCAGCCCCAGCATTTT
CASSWGAPANQPQHF
>-|TRBJ1-5|-|TRBV27
TGTGCCAGCAGCCCACAGGGATACAATCAGCCCCAGCATTTT
CASSPQGYNQPQHF
>-|TRBJ2-3|-|TRBV5-1
TGCGCCAGCAGCTTGGAAAGCATAGGGAGGGATACGCAGTATTTT
CASSLESIGRDTQYF
>-|TRBJ1-4|-|TRBV10-3
TGTGCCATTCAAGCTTTGGCTAATGAAAAACTGTTTTTT
CAIQALANEKLFF
>-|TRBJ2-2|TRBD1|TRBV20-1
TGCAGTGCTAGTAAGATCCGGACAGGGGTTGGTGTCGGGGAGCTGTTTTTT
CSASKIRTGVGVGELFF
>-|TRBJ2-3|-|TRBV18
TGTGCCTCGACTAACTATACAGATACGCAGTATTTT
CASTNYTDTQYF
>-|TRBJ2-5|TRBD1|TRBV7-9
TGTGCCAGCAGCCTAGGGGACAGGGGGCTGCGAGAGACCCAGTACTTC
CASSLGDRGLRETQYF
>-|TRBJ1-1|-|TRBV15
TGTGCCACCAGCAGAGAAGGCAGGGTCGAAGCTTTCTTT
CATSREGRVEAFF
>-|TRBJ1-1|-|TRBV6-5
TGTGCCAGCAGTTACGACACTGAAGCTTTCTTT
CASSYDTEAFF
>-|TRBJ1-6|-|TRBV5-7
TGTGCCAGCAGCCGCTGTGGAGGGGCAACCTATAATTCACCCCTCCACTTT
CASSRCGGATYNSPLHF
>-|TRBJ2-3|-|TRBV20-1
TGCAGTGCCGAATCCCCAGATACGCAGTATTTT
CSAESPDTQYF
>-|TRBJ1-1|-|TRBV19
TGTGCCAGTAGTATAGAGGGTACTGAAGCTTTCTTT
CASSIEGTEAFF
>few|TRBJ1-6|-|TRBV5-5
TGTGCCAGCAACCTACAGGTCGGGAATAATTCACCCCTCCACTTT
CASNLQVGNNSPLHF
>-|TRBJ1-1|-|TRBV29-1
TGCAGCGTTGGATATTCGACCGCGACTCGAGATACGAACACTGAAGCTTTCTTT
CSVGYSTATRDTNTEAFF
>-|TRBJ1-6|TRBD1|TRBV6-5
TGTGCCAGCAGCGCAGGGACAGGGGGTAATTCACCCCTCCACTTT
CASSAGTGGNSPLHF
>-|TRBJ2-3|-|TRBV12-5
TGTGCTAGTGGTTTGGGGGGGACGGGACAAGATACGCAGTATTTT
CASGLGGTGQDTQYF
>-|TRBJ2-2|-|TRBV4-1
TGCGCCAGCAGCCGTGTACAGGCGTCAACAGTCTCCGGGGAGCTGTTTTTT
CASSRVQASTVSGELFF
>-|TRBJ2-1|-|TRBV7-9
TGTGCCAGCAGCTTTTTTCACAATGAGCAGTTCTTC
CASSFFHNEQFF
>-|TRBJ2-1|TRBD1|TRBV5-1
TGCGCCAGCAGCGTAGAAGGTCCGACAGGGTGGAATGAGCAGTTCTTC
CASSVEGPTGWNEQFF
>-|TRBJ2-7|-|TRBV5-1
TGCGCCAGCAGCCCGACGACGTCGCAGCCCTACGAGCAGTACTTC
CASSPTTSQPYEQYF
>-|TRBJ2-7|TRBD2|TRBV5-4
TGTGCCAGCAGCTTTAGCGGGGGGGAGCAGTACTTC
CASSFSGGEQYF
>-|TRBJ1-2|-|TRBV5-5
TGTGCCAGCAGCCATCCGGGACGGTCCTATGGCTACACCTTC
CASSHPGRSYGYTF
>-|TRBJ1-2|TRBD1|TRBV19
TGTGCCACGACCGGGACAGCTTTCTATGGCTACACCTTC
CATTGTAFYGYTF
>-|TRBJ1-3|-|TRBV9
TGTGCCAGCAGCCCATTCTCTCGGGGGGAATATGGAAACACCATATATTTT
CASSPFSRGEYGNTIYF
>-|TRBJ2-7|TRBD2|TRBV5-1
TGCGCCAGCAGAACGGGACTAGCGGGAGTTCCCGAGCAGTACTTC
CASRTGLAGVPEQYF
>once|TRBJ2-5|-|TRBV5-6
TGTGCCAGCTACCTCACACGGCTCAGGGGAGAGACCCAGTACTTC
CASYLTRLRGETQYF
>-|TRBJ2-7|TRBD2|TRBV6-5
TGTGCCAGCAGTTACTTTGGCGGGAGGGCCAACGAGCAGTACTTC
CASSYFGGRANEQYF
>-|TRBJ1-2|-|TRBV4-1
TGCGCCAGCAGCCAAGACCCCCCATCCGGACCCCTAGCTAACTATGGCTACACCTTC
CASSQDPPSGPLANYGYTF
>-|TRBJ2-5|TRBD2|TRBV4-2
TGTGCCAGCAGCCAAGGGGGGGGACTAGCGGCTCAAGAGACCCAGTACTTC
CASSQGGGLAAQETQYF
>-|TRBJ1-2|-|TRBV4-2
TGTGCCAGCAGCCAAGAAACGCGGGACTATGGCTACACCTTC
CASSQETRDYGYTF
>-|TRBJ2-3|TRBD1|TRBV5-1
TGCGCCAGCAGCTTGGTAAGGGGGCCCGAAACGCAGTATTTT
CASSLVRGPETQYF
>-|TRBJ2-6|TRBD1|TRBV4-2
TGTGCCAGCAGCCGGGGATATAAGACAGGGTATCCTGGGGCCAACGTCCTGACTTTC
CASSRGYKTGYPGANVLTF
>-|TRBJ1-2|-|TRBV25-1
TGTGCCAGCAGTGAATTTAACAGACCTGATGGCTACACCTTC
CASSEFNRPDGYTF
>-|TRBJ2-1|TRBD2|TRBV5-6
TGTGCCAGCAGCCAAAAGCCTATTACTAGCGGGGATTTGAATGAGCAGTTCTTC
CASSQKPITSGDLNEQFF
>-|TRBJ2-7|TRBD1|TRBV16
TGTGCCAGCAGCCAAGCCCCGACAGGGTACGAGCAGTACTTC
CASSQAPTGYEQYF
>-|TRBJ2-1|TRBD1|TRBV5-1
TGCGCCAGCAGCTTACGGACAGGAGATTTCAATTACAATGAGCAGTTCTTC
CASSLRTGDFNYNEQFF
>-|TRBJ1-1|-|TRBV5-1
TGCGCCAGCAGCTTACGGGATAGGGCTGAAGCTTTCTTT
CASSLRDRAEAFF
>-|TRBJ1-1|-|TRBV5-4
TGTGCCAGCAGCTTGTCGCATGGGGCTTACACTGAAGCTTTCTTT
CASSLSHGAYTEAFF
>-|TRBJ2-1|TRBD1|TRBV7-6
TGTGCCAGCAGCGACCCGACAGGGCGCAATGAGCAGTTCTTC
CASSDPTGRNEQFF
>-|TRBJ1-5|TRBD1|TRBV12-3/TRBV12-4
TGTGCCAGCAGTCCAAGACAGGGATTGCATTTT
CASSPRQGLHF
>-|TRBJ2-3|TRBD2|TRBV11-2
TGTGCCAGCAGCTTAGAGATTAGCGGGGGGCCGGATACGCAGTATTTT
CASSLEISGGPDTQYF